The rows below give T cell receptor beta chains drawn from one sample of a study of early T cells in non-severe SARS-CoV-2 infection. TCRdb called the 5' RACE reads again in MiXCR, with one record for every CDR3 protein. The repertoire holds more than 15,000 distinct CDR3 sequences, around 5.8% seen once, with roughly 6.8% in the top ten. This material consisted of whole blood, taken at baseline. These receptor sequences come from an adult who was a healthcare worker with PCR-confirmed SARS-CoV-2 infection or an uninfected control (not recorded which). The CDR3 runs from the conserved cysteine through the conserved F or W. Each record gives: V gene, J gene, D gene, clone size, CDR3 length, CDR3 DNA, CDR3 protein. A D gene is named only where the DNA matches it firmly. The listing skips clone size in some rows; elsewhere it reads once, few, many or a size class.

V: TRBV7-3
J: TRBJ2-3
D: TRBD2
size: few
length: 17
DNA: TGTGCCAGCAGCTTCGGCGGCGGGGGAGTCTTCACAGATACGCAGTATTTT
CDR3: CASSFGGGGVFTDTQYF

V: TRBV7-6
J: TRBJ2-1
D: NA
size: medium-sized
length: 18
DNA: TGTGCCAGCAGCTCGGGGACCCGATTGGGGATCAAAGGGGATGAGCAGTTCTTC
CDR3: CASSSGTRLGIKGDEQFF

V: TRBV7-9
J: TRBJ2-7
D: NA
size: many
length: 14
DNA: TGTGCCAGCAGCTTGGGATGGGGGGATTACGAGCAGTACTTC
CDR3: CASSLGWGDYEQYF

V: TRBV21-1
J: TRBJ2-5
D: NA
size: many
length: 15
DNA: TGTGCCAGCAGCAAAGCGCGCGGACAGCAAGAGACCCAGTACTTC
CDR3: CASSKARGQQETQYF

V: TRBV2
J: TRBJ2-1
D: NA
size: many
length: 14
DNA: TGTGCCAGCACGGGCAGGGCCACCTACAATGAGCAGTTCTTC
CDR3: CASTGRATYNEQFF

V: TRBV6-1
J: TRBJ2-7
D: NA
size: many
length: 12
DNA: TGTTTAACCCAGGTAACCACCTACGAGCAGTACTTC
CDR3: CLTQVTTYEQYF

V: TRBV20-1
J: TRBJ1-4
D: TRBD1
size: medium-sized
length: 15
DNA: TGCAGTGCTTCAGGGGGGACAGGGGGCTTGGAAAAACTGTTTTTT
CDR3: CSASGGTGGLEKLFF

V: TRBV10-3
J: TRBJ1-1
D: NA
size: medium-sized
length: 14
DNA: TGTGCCATCAGTGAGGTAGGAGTGGACACTGAAGCTTTCTTT
CDR3: CAISEVGVDTEAFF

V: TRBV4-2
J: TRBJ2-3
D: NA
size: many
length: 12
DNA: TGTGCCAGCAGCCAAGACACAGATACGCAGTATTTT
CDR3: CASSQDTDTQYF

V: TRBV11-2
J: TRBJ1-5
D: NA
size: many
length: 13
DNA: TGTGCCAGCAGCTTGCAGACCGATCAGCCCCAGCATTTT
CDR3: CASSLQTDQPQHF

V: TRBV15
J: TRBJ1-3
D: NA
size: many
length: 14
DNA: TGTGCCACCAGCAGAGTTCCCTCTGGAAACACCATATATTTT
CDR3: CATSRVPSGNTIYF

V: TRBV19
J: TRBJ1-1
D: NA
size: many
length: 13
DNA: TGTGCCAGTAGTATAGAGGTGAACACTGAAGCTTTCTTT
CDR3: CASSIEVNTEAFF

V: TRBV7-2
J: TRBJ2-4
D: TRBD2
size: medium-sized
length: 15
DNA: TGTGCCAGCAGCTTAATAGCGGGGGGACGAGGCATTCAGTACTTC
CDR3: CASSLIAGGRGIQYF

V: TRBV5-1
J: TRBJ2-3
D: NA
size: NA
length: 13
DNA: TGCGCCAGCAGGCCAGACTGGAGAGATACGCAGTATTTT
CDR3: CASRPDWRDTQYF

V: TRBV5-1
J: TRBJ2-7
D: TRBD1
size: medium-sized
length: 14
DNA: TGCGCCAGCAGCCCGACAGGGGGGTCCTACGAGCAGTACTTC
CDR3: CASSPTGGSYEQYF

V: TRBV9
J: TRBJ2-7
D: NA
size: many
length: 13
DNA: TGTGCCAGCAGCGCCTTCGGAGGGGGCGAGCAGTACTTC
CDR3: CASSAFGGGEQYF

V: TRBV12-3/TRBV12-4
J: TRBJ1-1
D: NA
size: many
length: 13
DNA: TGTGCCAGCAGTGCCCCCGGGGGCACTGAAGCTTTCTTT
CDR3: CASSAPGGTEAFF

V: TRBV5-5
J: TRBJ1-5
D: NA
size: many
length: 16
DNA: TGTGCCAGCAGCTTGGGGGTTGGTTTTCAGGGCCTGCCCCAGCATTTT
CDR3: CASSLGVGFQGLPQHF

V: TRBV18
J: TRBJ1-1
D: NA
size: many
length: 14
DNA: TGTGCCAGCTCAGCAAAACAGGGAGGCACTGAAGCTTTCTTT
CDR3: CASSAKQGGTEAFF

V: TRBV6-5
J: TRBJ2-1
D: NA
size: NA
length: 12
DNA: TGTGCCAGCAGTACCGATTTCAATGAGCAGTTCTTC
CDR3: CASSTDFNEQFF

V: TRBV9
J: TRBJ1-6
D: TRBD1
size: many
length: 17
DNA: TGTGCCAGCAGCTCACCCCCGGGACAGCCCCCTGATTCACCCCTCCACTTT
CDR3: CASSSPPGQPPDSPLHF

V: TRBV12-5
J: TRBJ1-1
D: NA
size: many
length: 13
DNA: TGTGCTAGTTCAAAGGGACTAGGCACTGAAGCTTTCTTT
CDR3: CASSKGLGTEAFF

V: TRBV11-3
J: TRBJ2-1
D: TRBD2
size: NA
length: 16
DNA: TGTGCCAGCAGCCCTACCGGGGGGACCGCCGGCAATGAGCAGTTCTTC
CDR3: CASSPTGGTAGNEQFF